The T cell receptor (beta chain) described here comes from a study of metastatic and nonmetastatic thyroid tumors. Study-level background: From malignant and benign thyroid patients, repertoires in blood and in tumor or nodule tissue were compared. Overall study findings and caveats: Malignant thyroid tumors reportedly exceeded benign nodules significantly in TCR beta diversity, with the difference appearing in blood and tumor.

This clone showed up many times. Antigen specificity is unknown. Authors' analysis steps: CDR3 was compared across clinicopathological groups, and the resulting differences were used to build a distant-metastasis classifier for papillary thyroid cancer. TCRdb re-clonotyped the PCR reads through MiXCR. The V and J calls were determined by TCRdb, not by the authors. Of roughly 13,000 clones in the sample, approximately 32% are singletons; the top ten hold roughly 3.7%. The germline V and J ends were trimmed by 7 bases and 7 bases, with 19 bases remaining between them. Germline V gene lookup returns CDR1 LGHNT and CDR2 FRNRAP. This CDR3 has 14 amino acids. Patients were all untreated before their thyroid surgery.

Material: blood. The chain combines TRBV12-5 with TRBJ1-1; a weak D match, TRBD1 (6 bases). The receptor comes from a female donor with papillary thyroid cancer or a benign thyroid nodule (not recorded which). Some clones in this sample may be carry-over from other donors' samples. The CDR3 reads CASALNIQGGEAFF. The CDR3 coding sequence is TGTGCTAGTGCCTTAAACATACAGGGCGGTGAAGCTTTCTTT.